This T cell receptor (beta chain) originates from a study of tumor-infiltrating lymphocytes in primary liver carcinoma. For each extraction, RNA and DNA were obtained together from about 20-30 mg of unsorted bulk tissue. Chronic HBV infection, untreated so far, was present in the patients. The CDR3 runs to 14 residues. Germline V gene data show CDR1 as LNHDA and CDR2 as SQIVND (reference sequence). About this clonotype itself: At one end, the junction sequence differs from germline, possibly due to a read error.

With a constant-region primer, TCR beta cDNA was made from approximately 500 ng of total RNA. Construction of TCR beta libraries relied on three successive nested multiplex PCR rounds employing slightly modified ARM-PCR. Both of the initial two PCR rounds ran for roughly 11 cycles and employed TRBV1-TRBV30 forward primers alongside a C-beta reverse primer. TCRdb independently ran MiXCR on the multiplex PCR reads; one entry per CDR3 protein. The sample has about 99,000 distinct CDR3 sequences; roughly 69% are singletons. This clonotype was obtained from a woman aged 55-70 years with primary liver carcinoma and hepatitis B virus infection. Sequences were obtained from liver tumor tissue from sampling region 5. Subset: tumor region T5, tumor centre. The V and J genes are TRBV19 and TRBJ2-2, with D possibly being TRBD2 (6 bases). The DNA of the CDR3 is TGTGCCAGTACTAAGGCCCAGAACACCGGGGGGCTGTTTTTT. Translation gives CASTKAQNTGGLFF.